This entry is about one TCR beta chain. Its antigen remains unidentified. These data are taken from a study of cytomegalovirus exposure and HLA in healthy donors. Study results and limitations: It was likely that a cluster of highly shared sequence variants was a sequencing artifact. Indistinguishability led to the exclusion of some V segments, TRBV6-2 and TRBV6-3 included.

The CDR3 runs to 14 residues. Germline trimming cut 1 base from V and 5 bases from J; bases unmatched to any gene: 1. Germline CDR1 LNHNV, CDR2 YYDKDF (reference sequence). Both 60 Vbeta primers and 13 Jbeta primers went into the PCR. Data came from immunoSEQ multiplex PCR; TCRdb stores just in-frame clones and leaves some out. The repertoire has under 110,000 clones, approximately 80% of them found once; the top ten carry roughly 3.6%. V is TRBV15 and J is TRBJ1-4; 7 nucleotides align to TRBD1. Material for sequencing was PBMCs. The TCR was taken from a man between 60 and 75 years old in good health and CMV-seronegative. CDR3 DNA: TGTGCCACCAGCAGAGCGGACAGGAATGAAAAACTGTTTTTT. Translation gives CATSRADRNEKLFF.